This is a list of T cell receptor beta chains from one sample in a study of Ad26.COV2.S vaccination and SARS-CoV-2 variants. Method: immunoSEQ multiplex PCR; TCRdb's copy keeps in-frame clones and lacks some. The sample includes approximately 420,000 clones, more than 85% seen only once; the top ten take roughly 3%. The material was peripheral blood, obtained in a trial of Ad26.COV2.S vaccine versus placebo. The receptors here all came from a person aged 18-65 years who received the Ad26.COV2.S COVID-19 vaccine or a placebo. Both conserved end residues are part of each CDR3. The D gene is left open where the match is weak. Expanded clones get a size class; other rows say once, few or many, or leave the size out.

J gene,D gene,clone size,V gene,CDR3 protein,CDR3 DNA
TRBJ1-2,TRBD1,.,TRBV5-1,CASSRDRNYGYTF,TGCGCCAGCAGCCGGGACAGAAACTATGGCTACACCTTC
TRBJ2-1,.,.,TRBV7-9,CASSLSDNEQFF,TGTGCCAGCAGCTTATCCGACAATGAGCAGTTCTTC
TRBJ2-7,TRBD1,.,TRBV6-6,CASSYSSFRAGGAQYF,TGTGCCAGCAGTTACTCATCATTCAGGGCAGGGGGCGCTCAGTACTTC
TRBJ2-3,.,.,TRBV7-2,CASSSRRGPDTQYF,TGTGCCAGCAGCTCGCGGCGGGGCCCAGATACGCAGTATTTT
TRBJ2-5,TRBD1,.,TRBV5-6,CASSRWTGGQETQYF,TGTGCCAGCAGCCGCTGGACAGGGGGTCAAGAGACCCAGTACTTC
TRBJ2-5,TRBD1,.,TRBV7-9,CASSPQGTDQETQYF,TGTGCCAGCAGCCCCCAAGGGACAGACCAAGAGACCCAGTACTTC
TRBJ1-1,.,.,TRBV18,CASSPIRLDSEAFF,TGTGCCAGCTCACCCATTCGGTTGGACAGTGAAGCTTTCTTT
TRBJ1-3,.,.,TRBV29-1,CSAPPGISGNTIYF,TGCAGCGCTCCGCCGGGGATCTCTGGAAACACCATATATTTT
TRBJ1-2,TRBD1,once,TRBV19,CASSSGTGYDYGYTF,TGTGCCAGTAGTTCTGGGACAGGGTATGACTATGGCTACACCTTC
TRBJ2-2,.,.,TRBV4-3,CASSQDKFAGELFF,TGCGCCAGCAGCCAAGACAAATTTGCCGGGGAGCTGTTTTTT
TRBJ2-5,TRBD2,once,TRBV4-1,CASSQVPLAGGPETQYF,TGCGCCAGCAGCCAAGTGCCCTTAGCGGGGGGGCCAGAGACCCAGTACTTC
TRBJ2-1,TRBD2,.,TRBV5-1,CASSLMASGGNEQFF,TGCGCCAGCAGCTTAATGGCTAGCGGGGGCAATGAGCAGTTCTTC
TRBJ2-2,.,.,TRBV29-1,CSVEEGQGVTGELFF,TGCAGCGTTGAAGAGGGGCAGGGCGTAACCGGGGAGCTGTTTTTT
TRBJ1-3,.,.,TRBV4-1,CASTPSVGIGNTIYF,TGCGCCAGCACCCCGAGCGTTGGCATCGGAAACACCATATATTTT
TRBJ2-7,.,.,TRBV18,CASSPQGRHEQYF,TGTGCCAGCTCACCGCAGGGTCGCCACGAGCAGTACTTC
TRBJ2-7,TRBD1,.,TRBV5-6,CASSLIRDRSIGYF,TGTGCCAGCAGCTTGATTCGGGACAGGTCTATAGGGTACTTC
TRBJ1-1,TRBD1,.,TRBV4-1,CASSNPQGLLNTEAFF,TGCGCCAGCAGCAACCCACAGGGGCTCCTAAACACTGAAGCTTTCTTT
TRBJ1-2,.,.,TRBV6-5,CATKRQDYGYTF,TGTGCCACTAAACGGCAGGACTATGGCTACACCTTC
TRBJ2-4,.,.,TRBV5-5,CASSFRLVENIQYF,TGTGCCAGCAGCTTCAGACTAGTTGAAAACATTCAGTACTTC
TRBJ2-7,.,.,TRBV6-2/TRBV6-3,CASSYLAISSYEQYF,TGTGCCAGCAGTTACCTGGCAATTAGCTCCTACGAGCAGTACTTC
TRBJ2-2,TRBD1,.,TRBV19,CASSIVHRGRDGELFF,TGTGCCAGTAGTATAGTCCACAGGGGGCGCGACGGGGAGCTGTTTTTT
TRBJ1-3,.,.,TRBV7-2,CASSPSGNTIYF,TGTGCCAGCAGCCCCTCTGGAAACACCATATATTTT
TRBJ1-1,.,.,TRBV9,CASSENRVSEAFF,TGTGCCAGCAGCGAAAACAGGGTTTCTGAAGCTTTCTTT
TRBJ2-3,.,.,TRBV4-2,CASSQVRSDTQYF,TGTGCCAGCAGCCAAGTTAGGTCAGATACGCAGTATTTT
TRBJ2-5,.,.,TRBV5-1,CASSLAVRGETQYF,TGCGCCAGCAGCTTGGCCGTCAGGGGAGAGACCCAGTACTTC
TRBJ1-1,.,.,TRBV27,CASSLSPTAEAFF,TGTGCCAGCAGTTTATCGCCGACAGCCGAAGCTTTCTTT
TRBJ2-2,.,once,TRBV15,CATSRDLGFTGELFF,TGTGCCACCAGCAGAGATTTGGGATTTACCGGGGAGCTGTTTTTT
TRBJ2-7,TRBD1,.,TRBV5-1,CASKTGTGADEQYF,TGCGCCAGTAAAACCGGGACAGGGGCAGACGAGCAGTACTTC
TRBJ2-5,.,.,TRBV5-1,CASSLGFEYQETQYF,TGCGCCAGCAGCTTGGGGTTTGAATACCAAGAGACCCAGTACTTC
TRBJ2-7,.,once,TRBV12-3/TRBV12-4,CASSSGVYEQYF,TGTGCCAGCAGCTCCGGGGTCTACGAGCAGTACTTC
TRBJ2-2,TRBD2,.,TRBV7-8,CASSLLAEDTGELFF,TGTGCCAGCAGCTTACTAGCGGAGGACACCGGGGAGCTGTTTTTT
TRBJ2-1,TRBD1,.,TRBV5-1,CASSLGDRGYYNEQFF,TGCGCCAGCAGCTTGGGAGACAGGGGATACTACAATGAGCAGTTCTTC
TRBJ2-7,.,.,TRBV10-1,CASSGVINGEQYF,TGCGCCAGCAGTGGAGTTATAAACGGGGAGCAGTACTTC
TRBJ1-4,.,once,TRBV18,CASSPRVGDEKLFF,TGTGCCAGCTCACCCCGGGTAGGAGATGAAAAACTGTTTTTT
TRBJ2-1,.,.,TRBV7-2,CASSLVAGEYNEQFF,TGTGCCAGCAGCTTAGTAGCAGGGGAATACAATGAGCAGTTCTTC
TRBJ1-1,.,.,TRBV25-1,CASSAGPRNTEAFF,TGTGCCAGCAGTGCTGGACCGAGAAACACTGAAGCTTTCTTT
TRBJ2-5,.,few,TRBV12-5,CASGWGPYATQYF,TGTGCTAGTGGTTGGGGACCGTATGCGACCCAGTACTTC